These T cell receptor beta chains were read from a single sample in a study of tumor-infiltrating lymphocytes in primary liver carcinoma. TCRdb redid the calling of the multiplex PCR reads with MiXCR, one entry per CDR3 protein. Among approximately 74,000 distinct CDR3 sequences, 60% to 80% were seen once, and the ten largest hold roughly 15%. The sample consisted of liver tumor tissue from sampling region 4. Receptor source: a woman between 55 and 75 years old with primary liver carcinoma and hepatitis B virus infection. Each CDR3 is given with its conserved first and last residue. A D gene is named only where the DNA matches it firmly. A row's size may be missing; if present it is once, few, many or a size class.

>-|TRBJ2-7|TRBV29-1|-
TGCAGCGTTAAGGTTAATCCCTACGAGCAGTACTTC
CSVKVNPYEQYF
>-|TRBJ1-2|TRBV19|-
TGTGCCAGTAGTATAAATCACGGCGGCTGGAGAGGCCACACCTTC
CASSINHGGWRGHTF
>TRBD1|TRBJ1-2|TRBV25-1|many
TGTGCCAGCAGTGGCCAGGGGGGGAGAAACTATGGCTACACCTTC
CASSGQGGRNYGYTF
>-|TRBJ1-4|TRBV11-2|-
TGTACCAGCAACCTCACCCGACAGGCTGCAACTAATGAAAAGCTGTTTTTT
CTSNLTRQAATNEKLFF
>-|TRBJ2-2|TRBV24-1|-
TGTGCCACCAGTGGTAGGGGAAGCAAGAACACCGGGGAGCTGTTTTTT
CATSGRGSKNTGELFF
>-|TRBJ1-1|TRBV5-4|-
TGTACCAGCAGCTTGGTTACTTTGGGTGACACTGAAGCTTTCTTT
CTSSLVTLGDTEAFF
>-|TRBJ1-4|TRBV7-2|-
TGTGCCAGCAGCTTAGGGTCAGGGGAAAATGAAAAACTGTTTTTT
CASSLGSGENEKLFF
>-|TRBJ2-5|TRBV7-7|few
TGTGCTAGCAGCCAACTTCGACAGTCCGAGACCCAGTACTTC
CASSQLRQSETQYF
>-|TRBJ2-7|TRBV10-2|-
TGCGCCAGCAGTGAGTCGGAGCGTTACGAGCGGTACTTC
CASSESERYERYF
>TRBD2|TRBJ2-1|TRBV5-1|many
TGCGCCAGCAGATGGATAGCGGGAGGTAACAATGAGCAGTTCTTC
CASRWIAGGNNEQFF
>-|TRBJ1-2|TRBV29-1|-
TGCAGCCTTGTAGAAAACTATGGCTACACGTTC
CSLVENYGYTF
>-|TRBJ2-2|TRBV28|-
TGTGTCAGCATGTACACGAACACCGGGGAGCTATTTTTT
CVSMYTNTGELFF
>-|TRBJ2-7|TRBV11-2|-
TGTGCCGGCAGTTTAGTGCGGGGAGGAGGAGGGCAGTACTTC
CAGSLVRGGGGQYF
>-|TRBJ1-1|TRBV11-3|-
TGCGCCAGTAGCTTAGTCGGGGAATACGGGAACACTGAAGCTTTCTTT
CASSLVGEYGNTEAFF
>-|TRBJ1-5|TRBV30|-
TGTGCCTGGTGTGTAGGACGGGTCAATCAGCCCCAGCATTTT
CAWCVGRVNQPQHF
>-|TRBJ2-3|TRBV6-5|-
TGTGTCAGCAGTTACCGTAGGAGTCGAACAGATACGCAGTATTTT
CVSSYRRSRTDTQYF
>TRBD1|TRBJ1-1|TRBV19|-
TGTACCAGTAGTAGCGGGACAGGGGTCCGCATTGAAGCTTTCTTT
CTSSSGTGVRIEAFF
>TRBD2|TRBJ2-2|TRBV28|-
TGTGCCAGCAGTTCCCGGACTAGCGAAACTGAGAACACCGGGGGACTGTTTTTT
CASSSRTSETENTGGLFF
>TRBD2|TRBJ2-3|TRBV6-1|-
TGTGCCAGCAGTGAACTGGACGGGAGGGGCACAGATGCGCAGTATTTT
CASSELDGRGTDAQYF
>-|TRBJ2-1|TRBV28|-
TGTACCAGCAGTTTGTCTAGGGGGGCGAGGAGCTCCTACAAAGAGCAGTTCTTC
CTSSLSRGARSSYKEQFF
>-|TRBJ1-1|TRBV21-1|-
TGTGCCAGCAGCACTTTTGACAGGGAAGGAACTGAAGCTTTCTTT
CASSTFDREGTEAFF
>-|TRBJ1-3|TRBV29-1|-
TGCAGCCTTGTCGGGACATGGGGGAACACCATATATTTT
CSLVGTWGNTIYF
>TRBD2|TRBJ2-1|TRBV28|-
TGTGCCAGCAGTTTTGAAAGTAGCGGGGGGAATGAGCAGTTCTTC
CASSFESSGGNEQFF
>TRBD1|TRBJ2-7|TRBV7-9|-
TGTGCCAGCAGCCATGACAGGGGGTGCTCGGACGAGCAGTACTTC
CASSHDRGCSDEQYF
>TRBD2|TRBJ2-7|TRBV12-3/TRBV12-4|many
TGTGCCAGCAGCTCCCAAAAGCGGGAGCTCACCGAGCAGTACTTC
CASSSQKRELTEQYF
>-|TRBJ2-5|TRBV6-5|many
TGTGCCAGCAGTTACGGAGAGACCCAGTACTTC
CASSYGETQYF
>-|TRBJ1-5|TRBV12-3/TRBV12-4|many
TGTGCCAGCAGTACCTCAGCGGGCATCCAGCCCCAGCATTTT
CASSTSAGIQPQHF
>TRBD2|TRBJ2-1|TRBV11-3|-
TGTGACAGCAGCTTAGAGACTAGCGGGAGTAAGGAGCGGTTCTTC
CDSSLETSGSKERFF
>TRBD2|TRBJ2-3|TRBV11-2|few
TGTGCCAGCAGCGATAGCGGGAGATTTACAGATACGCAGTATTTT
CASSDSGRFTDTQYF
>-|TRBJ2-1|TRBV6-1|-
TGTGCAAACACCTCCCCTGGGAGAGGGACGGGAAATGAGCAGTTCTTC
CANTSPGRGTGNEQFF
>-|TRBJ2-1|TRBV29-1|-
TGCAGAGTTGAAGGGGGACGGCACGATGAGCAGTTCTTC
CRVEGGRHDEQFF
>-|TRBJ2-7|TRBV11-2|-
TGTGCTAGCAGCTTAGAGGGCGACCAGCGATACTTC
CASSLEGDQRYF
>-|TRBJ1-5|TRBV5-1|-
TGCGCCAGCAGCTTGGTGGACTCACCAGTGGGTGACACAGATACGCAGCATTTT
CASSLVDSPVGDTDTQHF
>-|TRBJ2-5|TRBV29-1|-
TGCAGTGTTGAAGGGGGAGCGAAAGAGACCCAGTACTTC
CSVEGGAKETQYF
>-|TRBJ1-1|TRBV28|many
TGTGCCAGCAGTTTACCCGGCCGGGGCACTGAAGCTTTCTTT
CASSLPGRGTEAFF
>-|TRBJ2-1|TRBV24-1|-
TGTGCCACGGAGGATGAGGCCAATGAGCTGTTCTTC
CATEDEANELFF
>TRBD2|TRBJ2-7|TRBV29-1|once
TGCAGCGTTGTAGGTGGGAGGGGAGTCAACGAGCAGTACTTC
CSVVGGRGVNEQYF
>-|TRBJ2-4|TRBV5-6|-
TGTGCCTGCAGCTTGAGGCCGGGGAAAGCAGCCGAAAACATTCAGTACTTC
CACSLRPGKAAENIQYF
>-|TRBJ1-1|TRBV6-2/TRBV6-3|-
TGTGCCAACAGTTACGTCCCGGACAGACGGTCTGGAGCTTTCTTT
CANSYVPDRRSGAFF
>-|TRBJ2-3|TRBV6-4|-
TGTACCAACAGTGAAGCAGCCACAGATACGCAGTATTTT
CTNSEAATDTQYF